A selection of T cell receptor beta chains follows, all from one sample in a study of cytomegalovirus exposure and HLA in healthy donors. Repertoires were generated with immunoSEQ multiplex PCR, while TCRdb's copy carries only in-frame clones and drops some. The data hold roughly 230,000 clones, with 80% to 95% observed a single time. The material sequenced was PBMCs. Source of these receptors: a girl aged 2-15 years in good health and CMV-seronegative. Both conserved end residues are part of each CDR3. D genes are given only for firm matches.

D gene	V gene	J gene	CDR3 protein	CDR3 DNA
.	TRBV13	TRBJ2-3	CASSFGQPTDTQCF	TGTGCCAGCAGCTTTGGACAGCCAACAGATACGCAGTGTTTT
TRBD2	TRBV12-5	TRBJ2-3	CASGFGLVADTQYF	TGTGCTAGTGGTTTCGGACTAGTGGCAGATACGCAGTATTTT
.	TRBV14	TRBJ2-7	CASSQESEFLEQYF	TGTGCCAGCAGCCAAGAATCGGAGTTTTTGGAGCAGTACTTC
.	TRBV20-1	TRBJ2-1	CSASSGNEQFF	TGCAGTGCTAGTAGCGGCAATGAGCAGTTCTTC
.	TRBV5-8	TRBJ2-5	CASSLASAETQYF	TGTGCCAGCAGCTTGGCTAGCGCAGAGACCCAGTACTTC
.	TRBV11-2	TRBJ2-3	CASSFCGCLTDTQYF	TGTGCCAGCAGCTTTTGCGGGTGCCTCACAGATACGCAGTATTTT
TRBD1	TRBV10-3	TRBJ2-3	CAISATGGTSTDTQYF	TGTGCCATCAGTGCCACAGGGGGTACTAGCACAGATACGCAGTATTTT
TRBD1	TRBV28	TRBJ2-7	CASRGGTGGGDEQYF	TGTGCCAGCAGGGGAGGGACAGGGGGCGGCGACGAGCAGTACTTC
TRBD2	TRBV7-2	TRBJ2-7	CASSPGGGPYEQYF	TGTGCCAGCAGCCCGGGAGGGGGGCCCTACGAGCAGTACTTC
.	TRBV28	TRBJ1-2	CASSLSVPNYGYTF	TGTGCCAGCAGTTTGTCGGTGCCTAACTATGGCTACACCTTC
.	TRBV14	TRBJ1-1	CASSQAVGGTEAFF	TGTGCCAGCAGCCAAGCGGTGGGAGGGACTGAAGCTTTCTTT
.	TRBV2	TRBJ2-3	CASSDPVSDTQYF	TGTGCCAGCAGTGATCCAGTCTCAGATACGCAGTATTTT
TRBD1	TRBV6-6	TRBJ1-1	CASRERTGWHTEAFF	TGTGCCAGCAGGGAACGGACAGGGTGGCACACTGAAGCTTTCTTT
.	TRBV7-9	TRBJ1-2	CASSLSQGPYGYTF	TGTGCCAGCAGCTTGAGCCAGGGGCCCTATGGCTACACCTTC
TRBD1	TRBV2	TRBJ2-5	CASSRWSGTGHETQYF	TGTGCCAGCAGCCGCTGGTCCGGGACAGGGCACGAGACCCAGTACTTC
.	TRBV11-3	TRBJ2-5	CASSPSGRAWEQYF	TGTGCCAGCAGCCCCTCCGGACGCGCGTGGGAGCAGTACTTC
.	TRBV28	TRBJ1-4	CASSFQGQATNEKLFF	TGTGCCAGCAGTTTTCAGGGGCAGGCAACTAATGAAAAACTGTTTTTT
.	TRBV27	TRBJ2-1	CASSLPRRQYNEQFF	TGTGCCAGCAGTTTGCCCCGGAGGCAATACAATGAGCAGTTCTTC